This is a list of T cell receptor beta chains from one sample in a study of blood T cell repertoires in COVID-19. Clones were read by immunoSEQ multiplex PCR, and TCRdb kept only the in-frame ones, dropping some. The sample records under 200,000 clones, approximately 79% being singletons. Sequencing input: peripheral blood. These receptors came from a man aged 30 to 45 with active or convalescent COVID-19. The CDR3 runs from the conserved cysteine through the conserved F or W. The order of the fields is clone size, J gene, V gene, D gene, CDR3 DNA, CDR3 protein. A D gene is named only where the DNA matches it firmly. The size entry is marked missing in some rows and otherwise reads once, few, many or a size class.

once | TRBJ2-4 | TRBV9 | TRBD1 | TGTGCCAGCAGCGTAGGGGGGACAGATGGCATTCAGTACTTC | CASSVGGTDGIQYF
- | TRBJ2-2 | TRBV6-6 | - | TGTGCCAGCAGTTACTCGGGCAGGAACACCGGGGAGCTGTTTTTT | CASSYSGRNTGELFF
- | TRBJ2-1 | TRBV9 | - | TGTGCCAGCAGCGGGAGAGGGAAAGGTTTGGGGAATGAGCAGTTCTTC | CASSGRGKGLGNEQFF
- | TRBJ2-3 | TRBV10-1 | - | TGCGCCAGCAGTGAGGCGGACTACGCCGAAACAGATACGCAGTATTTT | CASSEADYAETDTQYF
few | TRBJ1-2 | TRBV7-3 | - | TGTGCCAGCAGCCCCCGGGGGGGGCATGGCTACACCTTC | CASSPRGGHGYTF
- | TRBJ2-7 | TRBV9 | TRBD1 | TGTGCCAGCAGCGCGGGGGTGACAGGGGCTTCCTACGAGCAGTACTTC | CASSAGVTGASYEQYF
- | TRBJ1-2 | TRBV6-4 | TRBD1 | TGTGCCAGCAGTGAATCCGGGACAGGGGTTGGCTACACCTTC | CASSESGTGVGYTF
- | TRBJ2-5 | TRBV7-9 | - | TGTGCCAGCAGCTTAGAGGGGCTCCCGCAGGAGACCCAGTACTTC | CASSLEGLPQETQYF
- | TRBJ1-1 | TRBV3-1/TRBV3-2 | TRBD1 | TGTGCCAGCAGCCAAGGGGTGGGGACAGCCCAGGGAGCTTTCTTT | CASSQGVGTAQGAFF
- | TRBJ1-2 | TRBV24-1 | - | TGTGCCACCAGTGATGGCCCCATGGGGGGCTATGGCTACACCTTC | CATSDGPMGGYGYTF
- | TRBJ2-5 | TRBV5-4 | - | TGTGCCAGCAGCTTGGACCTCCCGGGAGAGACCCAGTACTTC | CASSLDLPGETQYF
- | TRBJ1-4 | TRBV7-8 | - | TGTGCCAGCAGCTTGCCCCCAGGCGGACTTACGGAGGAAAAACTGTTTTTT | CASSLPPGGLTEEKLFF
- | TRBJ2-7 | TRBV4-1 | TRBD2 | TGCGCCAGCAGCCAAGTTACTAGCGGGAGTGAGCAGTACTTC | CASSQVTSGSEQYF
few | TRBJ1-2 | TRBV5-6 | TRBD1 | TGTGCCAGCAGCCTTCCGGGACAGGGGTTCGGTGGCTACACCTTC | CASSLPGQGFGGYTF
- | TRBJ2-6 | TRBV5-1 | - | TGCGCCAGCAGCTTGGCCCCTTCCGGGGCCAACGTCCTGACTTTC | CASSLAPSGANVLTF
- | TRBJ2-3 | TRBV18 | TRBD2 | TGTGCCAGCTCACCCCGGACTAGCGGGGGCCGCGGGACAGGTACGCAGTATTTT | CASSPRTSGGRGTGTQYF
few | TRBJ1-2 | TRBV2 | - | TGTGCCAGCAGTCAAACCCTTAGCCCGGGGTCGTCCTATGGCTACACCTTC | CASSQTLSPGSSYGYTF
- | TRBJ2-7 | TRBV6-5 | - | TGTGCCAGCAGTTACCGGGAGGAGCAGTACTTC | CASSYREEQYF
once | TRBJ1-1 | TRBV9 | - | TGTGCCAGCAGCGTAGCAGGGTCGAACACTGAAGCTTTCTTT | CASSVAGSNTEAFF
- | TRBJ2-7 | TRBV11-3 | - | TGTGCCAGCAGCTTAGTCCGGGATGTGAACGAGCAGTACTTC | CASSLVRDVNEQYF
- | TRBJ1-1 | TRBV6-2/TRBV6-3 | - | TGTGCCAGCAGTTGGACAGCAATGAACACTGAAGCTTTCTTT | CASSWTAMNTEAFF
- | TRBJ1-5 | TRBV18 | - | TGTGCCAGCTCACCCCTCCAGGGAACCAATCAGCCCCAGCATTTT | CASSPLQGTNQPQHF
- | TRBJ2-2 | TRBV28 | - | TGTGCCTCCGGGACATCGAACACCGGGGAGCTGTTTTTT | CASGTSNTGELFF
once | TRBJ2-7 | TRBV7-9 | TRBD2 | TGTGCCAGCAGCGCCGGACTAGAACATGACGAGCAGTACTTC | CASSAGLEHDEQYF
- | TRBJ2-7 | TRBV6-1 | TRBD2 | TGTGCCAGCAGTGAAGTCTGGGCTAGCGGTTCCTACGAGCAGTACTTC | CASSEVWASGSYEQYF
once | TRBJ1-6 | TRBV11-3 | TRBD1 | TGTGCCAGCAGCGGCCGACAGGGGCTTAATTCACCCCTCCACTTT | CASSGRQGLNSPLHF
- | TRBJ2-7 | TRBV9 | - | TGTGCCAGCAGCGTAGCTTCTGCCTACGAGCAGTACTTC | CASSVASAYEQYF
once | TRBJ2-7 | TRBV7-6 | TRBD2 | TGTGCCAGCAGCCCCGGACTCCCGCTAGCGGGAGTTTCCTACGAGCAGTACTTC | CASSPGLPLAGVSYEQYF
- | TRBJ1-1 | TRBV19 | - | TGTGCCAGTAGTACCCGGGACACGAACACTGAAGCTTTCTTT | CASSTRDTNTEAFF
- | TRBJ1-2 | TRBV15 | - | TGTGCCACCAACTCCTGGGGCAGCAACTATGGCTACACCTTC | CATNSWGSNYGYTF
- | TRBJ2-5 | TRBV5-4 | - | TGTGCCAGCAGCTTACAGGGTGGGGCAGAGACCCAGTACTTC | CASSLQGGAETQYF
- | TRBJ1-4 | TRBV10-3 | TRBD1 | TGTGCCATCGAACTCTGGACAGGGATTACTGAAAAACTGTTTTTT | CAIELWTGITEKLFF
- | TRBJ1-2 | TRBV6-1 | - | TGTGCCAGCAGTGAAGGGACCGGGCTCGGAGGCTATGGCTACACCTTC | CASSEGTGLGGYGYTF
- | TRBJ1-4 | TRBV6-5 | TRBD1 | TGTGCCAGCAACGAAGGGACAGGCTTGGAAAAACTGTTTTTT | CASNEGTGLEKLFF
few | TRBJ2-5 | TRBV6-1 | TRBD1 | TGTGCCAGCAGTGTCTGGACAGGGGGAAACCCCAGGGAGACCCAGTACTTC | CASSVWTGGNPRETQYF
- | TRBJ1-5 | TRBV7-9 | - | TGTGCCAGCAGCTTAGCGACGGCAGGTAGCAATCAGCCCCAGCATTTT | CASSLATAGSNQPQHF
few | TRBJ1-2 | TRBV7-6 | TRBD1 | TGTGCCAGCAGCACTCGACAGGGTCCTAACTATGGCTACACCTTC | CASSTRQGPNYGYTF
- | TRBJ2-7 | TRBV10-3 | TRBD1 | TGTGCCATCATGGGACAGGGGGCGAGCGAGCAGTACTTC | CAIMGQGASEQYF
- | TRBJ1-3 | TRBV3-1/TRBV3-2 | - | TGTGCCAGCAGCCATTCCTCCACAGCAGGCTCTGGAAACACCATATATTTT | CASSHSSTAGSGNTIYF
- | TRBJ2-1 | TRBV7-9 | TRBD2 | TGTGCCAGCACCAAGACTAGCGGGTCCTACAATGAGCAGTTCTTC | CASTKTSGSYNEQFF
- | TRBJ1-2 | TRBV2 | - | TGTGCCAGCAGTGACAGGGCCCTTAACTATGGCTACACCTTC | CASSDRALNYGYTF
- | TRBJ2-3 | TRBV29-1 | TRBD2 | TGCAGCGTTGAAGCCGTTACTAGCGGGAGGGGAGATACGCAGTATTTT | CSVEAVTSGRGDTQYF
- | TRBJ1-4 | TRBV2 | - | TGTGCCAGCCATCACGGGGAGGCAACTAATGAAAAACTGTTTTTT | CASHHGEATNEKLFF
- | TRBJ1-5 | TRBV30 | TRBD1 | TGTGCCTGGGGAACACAGGGGAATCAGCCCCAGCATTTT | CAWGTQGNQPQHF
- | TRBJ2-7 | TRBV28 | TRBD1 | TGTGCCAGCAGGTCGGGACAGGCCCGCTACGAGCAGTACTTC | CASRSGQARYEQYF
- | TRBJ2-3 | TRBV9 | - | TGTGCCAGCAGCGTAGGGCAGGCCCCCACAGATACGCAGTATTTT | CASSVGQAPTDTQYF
- | TRBJ1-5 | TRBV19 | - | TGTGCCAGTAGTGCACGGGGGAGCGGCAATCAGCCCCAGCATTTT | CASSARGSGNQPQHF
- | TRBJ2-5 | TRBV3-1/TRBV3-2 | TRBD2 | TGTGCCAGCAGTCGTACTAGCGGGGGGCAAGAGACCCAGTACTTC | CASSRTSGGQETQYF
- | TRBJ1-5 | TRBV4-1 | TRBD1 | TGCGCCAGCAGCCCCGAACCGGGACAGGGATATCAGCCCCAGCATTTT | CASSPEPGQGYQPQHF
- | TRBJ2-1 | TRBV12-3/TRBV12-4 | - | TGTGCATGCGGGTGGGGGGATGAGCAGTTCTTC | CACGWGDEQFF
- | TRBJ1-5 | TRBV19 | TRBD1 | TGTGCCAGTAGTATGCTGACAGGGGGAAGCAATCAGCCCCAGCATTTT | CASSMLTGGSNQPQHF
- | TRBJ2-5 | TRBV10-3 | TRBD1 | TGTGCCATCAGTGGTCGAGGACAGGGGGCCCCGGAGACCCAGTACTTC | CAISGRGQGAPETQYF
- | TRBJ1-2 | TRBV28 | - | TGTGCCAGCAGTTTTAGCCTTTCAAACTATGGCTACACCTTC | CASSFSLSNYGYTF